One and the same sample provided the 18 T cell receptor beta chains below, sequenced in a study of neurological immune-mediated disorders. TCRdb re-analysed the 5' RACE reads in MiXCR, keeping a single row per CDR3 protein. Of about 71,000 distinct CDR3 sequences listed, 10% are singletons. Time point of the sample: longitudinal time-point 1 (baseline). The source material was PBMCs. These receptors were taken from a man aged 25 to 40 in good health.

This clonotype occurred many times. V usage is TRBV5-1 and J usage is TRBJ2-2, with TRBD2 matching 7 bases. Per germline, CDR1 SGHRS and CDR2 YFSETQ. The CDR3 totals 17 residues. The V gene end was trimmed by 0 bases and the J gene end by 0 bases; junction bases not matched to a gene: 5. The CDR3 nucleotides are TGCGCCAGCAGCTTGGCCCCGCTAGCGGCGAACACCGGGGAGCTGTTTTTT. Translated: CASSLAPLAANTGELFF.

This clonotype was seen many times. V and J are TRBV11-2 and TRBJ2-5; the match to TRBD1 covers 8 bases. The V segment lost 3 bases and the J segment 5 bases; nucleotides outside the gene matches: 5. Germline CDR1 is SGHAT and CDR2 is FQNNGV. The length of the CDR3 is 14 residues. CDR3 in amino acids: CASSFQGAGETQYF. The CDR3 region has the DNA TGTGCCAGCAGCTTTCAGGGGGCCGGTGAGACCCAGTACTTC.

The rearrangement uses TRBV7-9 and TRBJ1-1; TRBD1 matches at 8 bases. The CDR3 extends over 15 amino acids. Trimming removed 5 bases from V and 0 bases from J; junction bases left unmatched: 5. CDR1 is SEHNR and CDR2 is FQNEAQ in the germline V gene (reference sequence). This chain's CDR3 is CASSKGQGLNTEAFF. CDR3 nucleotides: TGTGCCAGCAGCAAAGGACAGGGCCTGAACACTGAAGCTTTCTTT.

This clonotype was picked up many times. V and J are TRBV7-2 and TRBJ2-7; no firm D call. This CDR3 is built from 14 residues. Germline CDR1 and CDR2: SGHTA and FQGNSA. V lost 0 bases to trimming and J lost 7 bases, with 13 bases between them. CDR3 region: CASSLAYEADEQYF. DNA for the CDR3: TGTGCCAGCAGCTTAGCTTATGAGGCAGATGAGCAGTACTTC.

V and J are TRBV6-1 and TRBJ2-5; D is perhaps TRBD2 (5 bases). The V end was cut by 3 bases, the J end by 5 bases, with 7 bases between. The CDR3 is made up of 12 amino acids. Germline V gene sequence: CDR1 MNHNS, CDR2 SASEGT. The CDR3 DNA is TGTGCCAGCAGTGATAGCGTGGAGACCCAGTACTTC. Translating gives CASSDSVETQYF.

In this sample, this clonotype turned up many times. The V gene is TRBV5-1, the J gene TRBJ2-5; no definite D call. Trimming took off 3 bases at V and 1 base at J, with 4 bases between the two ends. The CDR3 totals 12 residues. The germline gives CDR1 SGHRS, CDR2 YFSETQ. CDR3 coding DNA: TGCGCCAGCAGCTCCACCCAAGAGACCCAGTACTTC. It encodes CASSSTQETQYF.

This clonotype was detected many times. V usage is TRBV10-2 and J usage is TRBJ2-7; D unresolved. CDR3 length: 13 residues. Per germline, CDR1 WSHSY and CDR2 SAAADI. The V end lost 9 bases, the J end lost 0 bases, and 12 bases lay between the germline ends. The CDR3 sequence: CASNYGGSYEQYF. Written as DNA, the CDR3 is TGCGCCAGTAATTATGGCGGCTCCTACGAGCAGTACTTC.

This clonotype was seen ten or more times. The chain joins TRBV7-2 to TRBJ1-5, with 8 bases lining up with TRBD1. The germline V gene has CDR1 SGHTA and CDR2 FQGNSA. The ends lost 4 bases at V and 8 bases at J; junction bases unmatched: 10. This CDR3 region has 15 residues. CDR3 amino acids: CASSSQGAVMEPQHF. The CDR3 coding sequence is TGTGCCAGCAGCTCGCAGGGGGCGGTCATGGAGCCCCAGCATTTT.

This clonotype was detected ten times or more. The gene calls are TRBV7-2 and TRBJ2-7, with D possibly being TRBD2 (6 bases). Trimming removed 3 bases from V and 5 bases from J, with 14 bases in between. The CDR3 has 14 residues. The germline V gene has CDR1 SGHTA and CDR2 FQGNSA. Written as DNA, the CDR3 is TGTGCCAGCAGCTTGGCGGGACTTTTGGACGAGCAGTACTTC. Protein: CASSLAGLLDEQYF.

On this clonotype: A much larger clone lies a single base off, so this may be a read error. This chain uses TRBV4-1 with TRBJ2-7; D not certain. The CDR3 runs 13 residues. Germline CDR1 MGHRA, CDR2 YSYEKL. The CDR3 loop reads CANSQDVSVGQYF. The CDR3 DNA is TGCGCCAACAGCCAAGACGTGTCGGTCGGGCAGTACTTC.

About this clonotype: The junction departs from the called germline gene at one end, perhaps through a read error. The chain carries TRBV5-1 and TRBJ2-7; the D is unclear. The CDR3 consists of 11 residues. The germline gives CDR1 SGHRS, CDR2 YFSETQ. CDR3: CASSTAYDQYF. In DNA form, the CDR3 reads TGCGCCAGCAGCACAGCCTACGACCAGTACTTC.

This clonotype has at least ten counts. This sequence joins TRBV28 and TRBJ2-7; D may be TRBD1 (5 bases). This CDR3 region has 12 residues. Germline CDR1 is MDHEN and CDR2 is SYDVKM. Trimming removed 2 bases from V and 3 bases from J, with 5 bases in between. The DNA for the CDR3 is TGTGCCAGCAGTTTAAGGGGCTACGAGCAGTACTTC. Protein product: CASSLRGYEQYF.

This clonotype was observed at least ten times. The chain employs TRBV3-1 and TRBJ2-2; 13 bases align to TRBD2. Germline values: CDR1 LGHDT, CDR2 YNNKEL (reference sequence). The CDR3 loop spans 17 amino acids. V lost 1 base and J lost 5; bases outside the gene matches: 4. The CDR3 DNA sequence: TGTGCCAGCAGCCAAGGACTAGCGGGAGGAATTACCGGGGAGCTGTTTTTT. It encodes CASSQGLAGGITGELFF.

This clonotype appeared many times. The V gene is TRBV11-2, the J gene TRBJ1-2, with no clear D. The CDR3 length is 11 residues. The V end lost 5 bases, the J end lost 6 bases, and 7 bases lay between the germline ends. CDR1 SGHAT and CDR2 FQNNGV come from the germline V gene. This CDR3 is CASSTVDGYTF. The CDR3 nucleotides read TGTGCCAGCAGCACCGTGGATGGCTACACCTTC.

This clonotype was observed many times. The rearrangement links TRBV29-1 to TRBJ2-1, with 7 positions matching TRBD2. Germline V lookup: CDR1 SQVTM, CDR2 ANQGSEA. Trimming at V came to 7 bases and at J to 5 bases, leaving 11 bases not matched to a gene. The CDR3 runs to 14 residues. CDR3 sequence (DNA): TGCAGCGGTCGGGGGGAACGCAACAACAATGAGCAGTTCTTC. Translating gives CSGRGERNNNEQFF.

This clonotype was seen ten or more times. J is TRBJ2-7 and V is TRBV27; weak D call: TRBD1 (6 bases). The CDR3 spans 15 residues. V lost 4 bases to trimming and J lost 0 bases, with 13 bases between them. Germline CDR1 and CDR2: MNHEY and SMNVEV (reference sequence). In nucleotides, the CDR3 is TGTGCCAGCAGTTCCAATACAGGGTACTCCTACGAGCAGTACTTC. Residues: CASSSNTGYSYEQYF.

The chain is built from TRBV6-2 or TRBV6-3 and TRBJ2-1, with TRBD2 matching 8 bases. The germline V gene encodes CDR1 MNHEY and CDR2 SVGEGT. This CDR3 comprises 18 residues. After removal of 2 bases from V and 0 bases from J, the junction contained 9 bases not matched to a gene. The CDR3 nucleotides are TGTGCCAGCAGTTACGACGGTCTGCGGGAGGTCTCCTACAATGAGCAGTTCTTC. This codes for CASSYDGLREVSYNEQFF.

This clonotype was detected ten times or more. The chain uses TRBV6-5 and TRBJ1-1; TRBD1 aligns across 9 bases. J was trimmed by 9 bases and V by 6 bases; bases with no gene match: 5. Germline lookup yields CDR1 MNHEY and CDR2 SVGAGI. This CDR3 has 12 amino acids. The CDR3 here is CASSGQGKKAFF. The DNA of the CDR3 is TGTGCCAGCAGCGGACAGGGGAAGAAAGCTTTCTTT.